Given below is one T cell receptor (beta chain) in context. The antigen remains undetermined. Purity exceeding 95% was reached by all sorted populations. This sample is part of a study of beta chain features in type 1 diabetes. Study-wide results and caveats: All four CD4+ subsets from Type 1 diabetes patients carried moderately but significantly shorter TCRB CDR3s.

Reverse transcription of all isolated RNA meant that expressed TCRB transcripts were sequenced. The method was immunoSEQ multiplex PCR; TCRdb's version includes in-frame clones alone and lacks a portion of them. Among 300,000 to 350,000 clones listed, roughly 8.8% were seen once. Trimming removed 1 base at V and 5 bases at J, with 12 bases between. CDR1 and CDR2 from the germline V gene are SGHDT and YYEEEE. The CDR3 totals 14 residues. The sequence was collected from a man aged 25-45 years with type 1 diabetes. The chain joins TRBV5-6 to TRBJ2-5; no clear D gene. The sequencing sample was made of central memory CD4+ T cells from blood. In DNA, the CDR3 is TGTGCCAGCAGCTTGTCAGCCCGTCCGGAGACCCAGTACTTC. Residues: CASSLSARPETQYF.